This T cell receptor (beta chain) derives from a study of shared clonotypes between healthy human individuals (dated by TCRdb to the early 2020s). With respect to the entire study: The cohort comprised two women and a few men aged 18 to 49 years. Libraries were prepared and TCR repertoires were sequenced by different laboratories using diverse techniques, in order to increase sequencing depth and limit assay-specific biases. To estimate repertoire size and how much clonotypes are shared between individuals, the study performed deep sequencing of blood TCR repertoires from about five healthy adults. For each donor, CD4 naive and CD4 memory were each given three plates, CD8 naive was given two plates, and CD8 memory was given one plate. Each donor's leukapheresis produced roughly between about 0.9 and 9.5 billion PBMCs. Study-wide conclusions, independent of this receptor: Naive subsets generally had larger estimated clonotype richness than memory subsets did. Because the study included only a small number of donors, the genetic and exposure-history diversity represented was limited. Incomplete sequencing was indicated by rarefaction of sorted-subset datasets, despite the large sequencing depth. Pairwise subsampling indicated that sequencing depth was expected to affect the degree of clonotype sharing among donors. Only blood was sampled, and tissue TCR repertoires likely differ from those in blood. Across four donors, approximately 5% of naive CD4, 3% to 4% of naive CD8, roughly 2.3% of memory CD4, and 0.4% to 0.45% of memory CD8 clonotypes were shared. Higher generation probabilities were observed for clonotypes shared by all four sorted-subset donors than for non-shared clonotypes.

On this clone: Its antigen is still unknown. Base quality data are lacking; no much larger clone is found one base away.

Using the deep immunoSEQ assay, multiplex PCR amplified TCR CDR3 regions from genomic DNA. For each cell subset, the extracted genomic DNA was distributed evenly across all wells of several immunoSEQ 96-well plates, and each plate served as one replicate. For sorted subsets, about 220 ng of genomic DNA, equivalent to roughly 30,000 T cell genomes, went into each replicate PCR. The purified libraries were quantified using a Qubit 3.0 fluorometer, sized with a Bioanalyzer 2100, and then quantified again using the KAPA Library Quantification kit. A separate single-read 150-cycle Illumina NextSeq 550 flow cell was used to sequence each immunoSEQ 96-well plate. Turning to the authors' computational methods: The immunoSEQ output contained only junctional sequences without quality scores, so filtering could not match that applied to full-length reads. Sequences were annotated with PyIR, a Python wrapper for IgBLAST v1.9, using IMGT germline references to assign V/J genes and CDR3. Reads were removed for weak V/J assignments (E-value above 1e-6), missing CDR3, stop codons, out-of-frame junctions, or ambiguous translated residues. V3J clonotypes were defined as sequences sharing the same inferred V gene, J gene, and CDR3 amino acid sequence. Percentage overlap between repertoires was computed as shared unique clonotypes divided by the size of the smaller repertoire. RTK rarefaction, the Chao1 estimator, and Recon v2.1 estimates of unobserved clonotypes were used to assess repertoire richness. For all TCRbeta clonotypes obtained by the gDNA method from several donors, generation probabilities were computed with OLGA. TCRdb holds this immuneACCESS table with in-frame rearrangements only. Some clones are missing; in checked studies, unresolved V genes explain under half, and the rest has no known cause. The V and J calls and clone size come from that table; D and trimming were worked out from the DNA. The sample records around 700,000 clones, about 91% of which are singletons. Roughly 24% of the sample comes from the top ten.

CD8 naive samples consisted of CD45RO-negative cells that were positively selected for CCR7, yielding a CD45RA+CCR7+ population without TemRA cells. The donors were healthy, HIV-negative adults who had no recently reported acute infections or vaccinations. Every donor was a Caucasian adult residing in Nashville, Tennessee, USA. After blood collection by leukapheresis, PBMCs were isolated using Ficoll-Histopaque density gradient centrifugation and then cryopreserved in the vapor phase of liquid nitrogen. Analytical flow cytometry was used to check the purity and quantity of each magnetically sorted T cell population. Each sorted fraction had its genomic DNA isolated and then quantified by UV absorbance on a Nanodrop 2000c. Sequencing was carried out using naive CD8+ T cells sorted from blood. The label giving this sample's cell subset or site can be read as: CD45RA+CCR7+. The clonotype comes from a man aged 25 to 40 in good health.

For the CDR3, the sequence is CASTDTQTGELFF. The nucleotide sequence reads as follows: TGTGCCAGCACCGACACCCAGACCGGGGAGCTGTTTTTT. Recombination joined TRBV6-4 with TRBJ2-2, with no confident D gene call. V and J are truncated by 7 bases and 5 bases respectively, leaving an intervening sequence of 11 bases. The germline V gene encodes CDR1 MRHNA and CDR2 SNTAGT. Inclusive of the bounding cysteine and phenylalanine, the CDR3 is 13 residues long. The retained sequence is limited to the CDR3, 39 bases, with the frame set at the first base.